This T cell receptor beta chain was identified in a study of control samples from healthy donors and cancer patients. The V gene lost 7 bases and the J gene lost 5 bases, with 14 bases spanning the gap. The CDR3 totals 13 residues. Germline lookup yields CDR1 MNHEY and CDR2 SVGAGI. This clone has a handful of counts. Profiled with immunoSEQ multiplex PCR; TCRdb holds only in-frame clones, not every one. The table includes tens of thousands of clones, roughly 80% detected once. This chain uses TRBV6-5 with TRBJ1-2; D gene unclear. This TCR came from an older man in good health. Sample: blood. The CDR3 DNA sequence: TGTGCCAGCACCCCTCGCACGTCTTATGGCTACACCTTC. It codes for CASTPRTSYGYTF.